This T cell receptor (beta chain) is drawn from a study of T cells in tuberculosis. Profiled with immunoSEQ multiplex PCR; TCRdb holds only in-frame clones, not every one. The sample lists roughly 59,000 clones; approximately 81% were seen once. Thawed, overnight-rested PBMC were stained with GMM-loaded CD1B tetramer, viability dye and anti-CD3, then sorted. The lipid loaded on the CD1B tetramers was C32 glucose monomycolate from Rhodococcus equi. The V end was cut by 6 bases, the J end by 1 base, with 12 bases between. This CDR3 has 15 residues. Looked up from germline, CDR1 is MNHNS and CDR2 is SASEGT.

V usage is TRBV6-1 and J usage is TRBJ2-2; no definite D call. This clonotype originated in an adult woman with latent tuberculosis. The sample comprised CD1b-GMM tetramer-negative cells sorted from PBMCs. The CDR3 region has the DNA TGTGCCAGCAGGGCCCTGGGCAGGAACACCGGGGAGCTGTTTTTT. Encoded protein: CASRALGRNTGELFF.